The 6 T cell receptor beta chains reported below all come from one sample, sequenced in a study of breast tumors, draining lymph nodes, adjacent tissues. TCRdb ran MiXCR on the multiplex PCR reads and lists one entry per CDR3 protein. The table lists some 130,000 distinct CDR3 sequences, roughly 20% of them singletons. Breast cancer patients provided tissue from their axillary draining lymph nodes. The sequenced material came from axillary lymph node tissue. The receptor set was obtained from a female donor with breast cancer. Some clones in this sample may be carry-over from other donors' samples.

As for this clonotype: Possible read error: a much larger clone is one base away. The chain joins TRBV6-2 or TRBV6-3 to TRBJ2-7; D may match TRBD1 or TRBD2 (7 bases each). Trimming cost V 0 bases and J 6 bases, with 12 bases left between them. This CDR3 contains 14 residues. CDR1 and CDR2 (germline): MNHEY, SVGEGT. CDR3 nucleotides: TGTGCCAGCAGTTACTCCAGGGGGGGGAGCGAGCAGTACTTC. As protein: CASSYSRGGSEQYF.

This clonotype was observed at least ten times. V and J are TRBV4-2 and TRBJ1-2; D might be TRBD1 (5 bases). The CDR3 spans 15 residues. Looked up from germline, CDR1 is LGHNA and CDR2 is YNFKEQ. The ends were cut back, 1 base at V and 5 bases at J, with 14 bases in the middle. CDR3 sequence reads: CASSQGSGILYGYTF. The CDR3 DNA sequence: TGTGCCAGCAGCCAAGGTTCAGGGATTTTATATGGCTACACCTTC.

Comments on this clonotype: A single base separates this from a much larger clone, so it may be a read error. This rearrangement joins TRBV6-5 to TRBJ1-3; D gene uncertain. There are 16 residues in the CDR3. The germline CDR1 and CDR2 sequences are MNHEY and SVGAGI. The CDR3 here is CASSYRGSSGGNTVYF. CDR3 in DNA: TGTGCCAGCAGTTACCGCGGGTCCTCTGGTGGAAACACCGTATATTTT.

On this clonotype: The conserved closing phenylalanine or tryptophan is absent in this CDR3, likely reflecting a read error. The chain joins TRBV13 to TRBJ2-1, with 11 bases lining up with TRBD2. Per the germline V gene, CDR1 is PRHDT and CDR2 is FYEKMQ (reference sequence). V shed 5 bases, J shed 9 bases, and the junction held 9 bases outside the gene matches. The CDR3 contains 15 residues. The chain's CDR3 is CASSPGTSGSGEQFL. The CDR3 region has the DNA TGTGCCAGCAGCCCCGGGACTAGCGGCAGTGGTGAGCAGTTCCTC.

A word on this clonotype: A read error may explain this, as a much larger clone is one base away. This chain connects TRBV19 to TRBJ2-3; the D gene is possibly TRBD2 (5 bases). This CDR3 spans 17 amino acids. Per germline, CDR1 LNHDA and CDR2 SQIVND (reference sequence). Trimming removed 1 base at V and 2 bases at J, with 16 bases between. The CDR3: CASSIGGEVPSTDTQYF. The CDR3 DNA is TGTGCCAGTAGTATAGGGGGAGAGGTACCCTCCACAGATACGCAGTATTTT.

For this clonotype: A clone one base away is much larger, so this may be a read error. This rearrangement joins TRBV7-8 to TRBJ2-1, with 12 bases lining up with TRBD2. This CDR3 spans 16 amino acids. CDR1 is SGHVS, CDR2 FQNEAQ, per germline. CDR3 DNA: TGTGTCAGCAGCCGACGAGGACTAGCGGGAAACAATGAGCAGTTCTTC. Translating it yields CVSSRRGLAGNNEQFF.